Listed here are 26 T cell receptor beta chains from one sample, sequenced in a study of T cell responses to AZD1222 COVID-19 vaccine. Here immunoSEQ multiplex PCR was the method, and the copy in TCRdb shows in-frame clones only, minus some. The table has around 130,000 clones, 90% seen once. The sequencing used peripheral blood, collected 28 days after the second dose of the MenACWY control vaccine. The receptors originated from an adult who received the MenACWY meningococcal vaccine as a control.

The CDR3 region is CASSYLAGTDTQYF. CDR3 in DNA: TGTGCCAGCAGTTACCTAGCGGGCACAGATACGCAGTATTTT. The chain uses TRBV7-9 and TRBJ2-3, with 7 bases identical to TRBD2. Trimming removed 6 bases from V and 1 base from J; junction bases left unmatched: 4. The germline CDR1 and CDR2 sequences are SEHNR and FQNEAQ (reference sequence). This CDR3 comprises 14 residues.

The V call is TRBV29-1, the J call TRBJ2-1; 12 bases are shared with TRBD1. The CDR3 loop spans 18 amino acids. Germline values: CDR1 SQVTM, CDR2 ANQGSEA. V shed 6 bases, J shed 3 bases, and the junction held 15 bases outside the gene matches. The CDR3 sequence: CSVEPGQGAFMGYNEQFF. CDR3 bases: TGCAGCGTCGAACCGGGACAGGGGGCGTTTATGGGCTACAATGAGCAGTTCTTC.

This clone appeared once. The chain couples TRBV7-3 to TRBJ2-7, with D unresolved. Germline CDR1 and CDR2: SGHTA and FQGTGA. V shed 1 base and J shed 6 bases, with 10 bases lying between them. The CDR3 covers 13 residues. The CDR3 bases are TGTGCCAGCAGCTTAAGCTCAGGCGGCGAGCAGTACTTC. This gives the protein CASSLSSGGEQYF.

The chain carries TRBV7-2 and TRBJ1-2, with 8 bases aligning to TRBD1. V trimming: 4 bases; J trimming: 5 bases; junction bases outside the gene matches: 9. The CDR3 is 15 residues long. In germline, CDR1 is SGHTA, CDR2 FQGNSA. CDR3 bases: TGTGCCAGCAGCTCCACCACAGGGGGGGGGTATGGCTACACCTTC. This gives the protein CASSSTTGGGYGYTF. Complete variable domain (other parts from reference TRBV7-2 and TRBJ1-2): GAGVSQSPSNKVTEKGKDVELRCDPISGHTALYWYRQSLGQGLEFLIYFQGNSAPDKSGLPSDRFSAERTGGSVSTLTIQRTQQEDSAVYLCASSSTTGGGYGYTFGSGTRLTVV.

J is TRBJ1-2 and V is TRBV5-4, with 9 positions matching TRBD1. The V gene's germline CDR1 is SGHNT and CDR2 YYREEE (reference sequence). CDR3 length equals 15 residues. The V and J ends lost 3 bases and 2 bases, in that order; junction bases with no gene match: 5. The CDR3 sequence is CASSSKGTGNYGYTF. The CDR3, as DNA: TGTGCCAGCAGCTCCAAAGGGACAGGGAACTATGGCTACACCTTC. The full variable domain, its missing parts supplied by reference TRBV5-4 and TRBJ1-2, is ETGVTQSPTHLIKTRGQQVTLRCSSQSGHNTVSWYQQALGQGPQFIFQYYREEENGRGNFPPRFSGLQFPNYSSELNVNALELDDSALYLCASSSKGTGNYGYTFGSGTRLTVV.

The chain links TRBV15 to TRBJ2-7; D may be TRBD2 (5 bases). Per germline, CDR1 LNHNV and CDR2 YYDKDF (reference sequence). V was clipped by 3 bases and J by 3 bases, with 6 bases between them. The CDR3 is 12 residues long. CDR3 amino acids: CATSSRGYEQYF. In DNA, the CDR3 is TGTGCCACCAGCAGCCGGGGCTACGAGCAGTACTTC. Drawing the rest from reference TRBV15 and TRBJ2-7, the complete variable domain is DAMVIQNPRYQVTQFGKPVTLSCSQTLNHNVMYWYQQKSSQAPKLLFHYYDKDFNNEADTPDNFQSRRPNTSFCFLDIRSPGLGDTAMYLCATSSRGYEQYFGPGTRLTVT.

The rearrangement links TRBV18 to TRBJ1-3; D unresolved. V gave up 0 bases and J gave up 4 bases, with 16 bases separating them. This CDR3 region has 17 residues. Germline values: CDR1 KGHSH, CDR2 LQKENI. The CDR3 protein is CASSPPSQSVSGNTIYF. DNA for the CDR3: TGTGCCAGCTCACCACCGAGCCAGTCAGTTTCGGGAAACACCATATATTTT.

This chain connects TRBV27 to TRBJ2-7; TRBD1 agrees at 9 bases. The V gene end was trimmed by 5 bases and the J gene end by 2 bases; junction bases not matched to a gene: 4. The CDR3 is 14 residues long. The V gene's germline CDR1 is MNHEY and CDR2 SMNVEV (reference sequence). This chain's CDR3 is CASSPTGGPYEQYF. The CDR3 DNA sequence: TGTGCCAGCAGTCCCACAGGGGGCCCCTACGAGCAGTACTTC.

This clone showed up just a few times. This chain uses TRBV27 with TRBJ2-1, with D unresolved. CDR1 is MNHEY and CDR2 is SMNVEV in the germline V gene (reference sequence). The V gene lost 2 bases and the J gene lost 7 bases, with 12 bases spanning the gap. The CDR3 has 14 residues. CDR3 protein: CASSLHYRRNEQFF. CDR3 sequence (DNA): TGTGCCAGCAGTTTACACTACCGACGGAATGAGCAGTTCTTC.

The V and J genes are TRBV6-1 and TRBJ1-3; no clear D gene. The CDR3 consists of 14 residues. With 5 bases removed from V and 0 bases from J, the gap between germline ends came to 8 bases. The V gene's germline CDR1 is MNHNS and CDR2 SASEGT. For the CDR3, the DNA is TGTGCCAGCAGTTCCAGTTACTCTGGAAACACCATATATTTT. Encoded protein: CASSSSYSGNTIYF.

This chain links TRBV18 with TRBJ2-2, with D perhaps TRBD1 or TRBD2 (5 bases each). The CDR3 sequence is 16 residues long. Germline V gene data show CDR1 as KGHSH and CDR2 as LQKENI. Trimming left V 1 base short and J 0 bases short, with 9 bases between. CDR3 sequence: CASSPQRGANTGELFF. CDR3 in DNA: TGTGCCAGCTCACCACAGAGGGGCGCGAACACCGGGGAGCTGTTTTTT.

V and J are TRBV4-2 and TRBJ2-5, with 8 bases aligning to TRBD2. The CDR3 contains 17 residues. Looked up from germline, CDR1 is LGHNA and CDR2 is YNFKEQ. V lost 0 bases, J lost 5 bases, and 11 bases stayed unmatched. The CDR3 sequence: CASSQDLDGGALETQYF. Written as DNA, the CDR3 is TGTGCCAGCAGCCAAGATTTGGACGGGGGGGCACTCGAGACCCAGTACTTC.

CDR3 in DNA: TGCGCCAGCAGCCAAAGCCCTCAGACCTCTAGCACAGATACGCAGTATTTT. It specifies CASSQSPQTSSTDTQYF. This rearrangement joins TRBV4-1 to TRBJ2-3; no firm D call. The CDR3 sequence is 17 residues long. Germline V gives CDR1 MGHRA, CDR2 YSYEKL. V gave up 2 bases and J gave up 0 bases, with 15 bases separating them.

This clone was observed a handful of times. V and J are TRBV5-4 and TRBJ1-5, with D possibly being TRBD1 (6 bases). Per germline, CDR1 SGHNT and CDR2 YYREEE (reference sequence). The CDR3 is made up of 14 amino acids. V gave up 0 bases and J gave up 5 bases, with 9 bases separating them. The CDR3 here is CASSLGTGHQPQHF. DNA for the CDR3: TGTGCCAGCAGCTTGGGAACAGGGCATCAGCCCCAGCATTTT.

V usage is TRBV28 and J usage is TRBJ2-7, with TRBD1 identical over 7 bases. Germline V CDR1 and CDR2: MDHEN, SYDVKM. The CDR3 totals 14 residues. V shed 4 bases, J shed 4 bases, and the junction held 7 bases outside the gene matches. The CDR3 protein is CASSSGDSSYEQYF. CDR3 bases: TGTGCCAGCAGTTCCGGGGACAGCAGTTACGAGCAGTACTTC.

V and J are TRBV7-9 and TRBJ2-7, with TRBD2 identical over 9 bases. Looked up from germline, CDR1 is SEHNR and CDR2 is FQNEAQ (reference sequence). This CDR3 region has 15 residues. V lost 0 bases and J lost 7; bases outside the gene matches: 7. The CDR3 is CASSLAGGRAQEQYF. The CDR3 region has the DNA TGTGCCAGCAGCTTAGCTGGCGGGAGGGCCCAGGAGCAGTACTTC.

The rearrangement uses TRBV3-1 (or the pseudogene TRBV3-2) and TRBJ2-1; possibly TRBD1 for D (5 bases). Germline loops: CDR1 LGHDT, CDR2 YNNKEL (reference sequence). CDR3 length: 18 residues. The V gene lost 4 bases and the J gene lost 2 bases, with 21 bases spanning the gap. The CDR3 sequence: CASSPRFRALNTYNEQFF. In DNA, the CDR3 is TGTGCCAGCAGCCCCCGTTTCAGGGCCCTTAACACCTACAATGAGCAGTTCTTC.

This sequence joins TRBV2 and TRBJ1-6; a weak D match, TRBD1 (6 bases). V lost 8 bases and J 4 bases, leaving 9 bases between the germline ends. Germline loops: CDR1 SNHLY, CDR2 FYNNEI. The CDR3 is 13 residues long. For the CDR3, the DNA is TGTGCCAGCCACACAGGGTATAATTCACCCCTCCACTTT. It encodes CASHTGYNSPLHF.

The rearrangement links TRBV4-1 to TRBJ2-3; 7 nucleotides match TRBD1. CDR1 is MGHRA, CDR2 YSYEKL, per germline. Losses at the gene ends were 6 bases for V and 2 bases for J; bases not matched to a gene: 8. The CDR3 has 15 amino acids. The CDR3 DNA reads TGCGCCAGCAGGAGACAGGGATCCCTCACAGATACGCAGTATTTT. Protein: CASRRQGSLTDTQYF.

The V call is TRBV28, the J call TRBJ2-1; D not certain. The CDR3 covers 13 residues. V shed 1 base and J shed 8 bases, with 9 bases lying between them. CDR1 MDHEN and CDR2 SYDVKM come from the germline V gene. As DNA, the CDR3 is TGTGCCAGCAGTTTATTATTGGGTGATGAGCAGTTCTTC. This translates into CASSLLLGDEQFF.

This clone was observed a single time. The genes are TRBV11-2 and TRBJ2-2; 7 bases are a match to TRBD2. The germline gives CDR1 SGHAT, CDR2 FQNNGV. There are 16 residues in the CDR3. V lost 6 bases to trimming and J lost 7 bases; unmatched junction nucleotides: 14. The DNA of the CDR3 is TGTGCCAGCAGACGGGGAGTATGGGGGGGGGACGGGGAGCTGTTTTTT. It yields the protein CASRRGVWGGDGELFF.

This chain joins TRBV4-2 and TRBJ2-1; 13 bases are a match to TRBD2. J gave up 4 bases and V 1 base, and 4 bases lay outside the gene matches. Germline CDR1 and CDR2: LGHNA and YNFKEQ. The length of the CDR3 is 17 residues. The CDR3 spells CASSQGTSGSIYNEQFF. As DNA, the CDR3 is TGTGCCAGCAGCCAAGGGACTAGCGGGAGTATATACAATGAGCAGTTCTTC.

DNA for the CDR3: TGCGCCAGCAGCCAAGATGGGCCAGGGCAAGAGACCCAGTACTTC. This gives the protein CASSQDGPGQETQYF. This rearrangement joins TRBV4-1 to TRBJ2-5; possible D gene TRBD1, 5 bases. The CDR3 extends over 15 amino acids. From germline, CDR1 is MGHRA and CDR2 YSYEKL. V lost 0 bases, J lost 2 bases, and 10 bases lay in between.

CDR3 sequence reads: CASSEVGLSSTDTQYF. The CDR3 DNA follows: TGTGCCAGCAGTGAAGTGGGGTTATCTAGCACAGATACGCAGTATTTT. The chain couples TRBV6-1 to TRBJ2-3; D is ambiguous. CDR3 size: 16 residues. CDR1 MNHNS and CDR2 SASEGT come from the germline V gene. Trimming cost V 1 base and J 0 bases, with 11 bases left between them.

The gene calls are TRBV11-2 and TRBJ1-6; no clear D. The CDR3 has 17 residues. V lost 4 bases, J lost 0 bases, and 13 bases lay in between. The germline V gene encodes CDR1 SGHAT and CDR2 FQNNGV. CDR3 in DNA: TGTGCCAGCAGCTCGACCCCCGGGAGCTCCTATAATTCACCCCTCCACTTT. Amino acids: CASSSTPGSSYNSPLHF.

The genes are TRBV30 and TRBJ1-2; 9 nucleotides match TRBD1. CDR3 length: 15 amino acids. J was trimmed by 1 base and V by 0 bases; bases with no gene match: 3. From germline, CDR1 is GTSNPN and CDR2 SVGIG (reference sequence). The CDR3 nucleotides read TGTGCCTGGAGTGTAGGGACAGGGATTAACTATGGCTACACCTTC. It encodes CAWSVGTGINYGYTF.